Listed below are T cell receptor beta chains from one sample, sequenced in a study of T cell repertoires in cytomegalovirus infection. MiXCR, applied by TCRdb to the reads, yields one record per CDR3 protein. The sample lists about 51,000 distinct CDR3 sequences, around 20% occurring once. These receptors lack a known antigen. Material: CD8+ T cells from cultured PBMCs, obtained from culture after CMV antigen stimulation. All receptors derive from a human donor in good health (CMV status not recorded). Some clones in this sample may be carry-over from other donors' samples. Both conserved end residues are part of each CDR3. D genes are given only for firm matches. A clone size is listed for some rows: how often the clone was seen (once, few, many), or a class if it is expanded.

- many TRBJ1-2 TRBV7-2 CASSLAGEAYGYTF TGTGCCAGCAGCTTAGCAGGGGAAGCCTATGGCTACACCTTC
- many TRBJ2-7 TRBV23-1 CASSPEHRGEQYF TGCGCCAGCAGTCCGGAACATCGGGGCGAGCAGTACTTC
- - TRBJ1-5 TRBV28 CASSPRGRSNQPQHF TGTGCCAGCAGCCCCAGGGGAAGAAGCAATCAGCCCCAGCATTTT
- - TRBJ1-1 TRBV7-9 CASSRTQANEAFF TGTGCCAGCAGCCGAACACAGGCGAATGAAGCTTTCTTT
- - TRBJ2-7 TRBV10-3 CAIQGSGYEQYF TGTGCCATCCAGGGGTCCGGCTACGAGCAGTACTTC
- few TRBJ2-7 TRBV7-2 CASSPAPHEQYF TGTGCCAGCAGCCCAGCCCCACACGAGCAGTACTTC
TRBD2 many TRBJ2-1 TRBV7-2 CASSIRDYYNEQFF TGTGCCAGCAGCATCCGGGACTACTACAATGAGCAGTTCTTC
- - TRBJ1-1 TRBV6-6 CASKAETFAAEAFF TGTGCCAGCAAAGCCGAGACCTTTGCCGCTGAAGCTTTCTTT
- few TRBJ2-3 TRBV7-8 CASSRYSRDYPLADTQYF TGTGCCAGCAGCAGATACAGCAGGGATTATCCCCTGGCAGATACGCAGTATTTT
TRBD1 - TRBJ1-5 TRBV7-8 CASSLGTAPGQPQHF TGTGCCAGCAGCCTTGGGACAGCTCCAGGTCAGCCCCAGCATTTT
TRBD2 medium-sized TRBJ2-7 TRBV7-8 CASTGTSGVGFEQYF TGTGCCAGCACCGGGACTAGCGGGGTGGGTTTCGAGCAGTACTTC
- - TRBJ2-7 TRBV7-6 CASSFKGSGYEQYF TGTGCCAGCAGCTTTAAAGGGAGCGGCTACGAGCAGTACTTC
TRBD1 - TRBJ2-5 TRBV7-3 CASSQTGGLGETQYF TGTGCCAGCAGCCAGACAGGGGGCTTGGGAGAGACCCAGTACTTC
- - TRBJ2-1 TRBV6-6 CASSSTGTLYNEQFF TGTGCCAGCAGCTCTACCGGGACTTTGTACAATGAGCAGTTCTTC
TRBD1 - TRBJ2-7 TRBV10-3 CAISGGQGVYIEQYF TGTGCCATCAGTGGAGGACAGGGGGTATATATCGAGCAGTACTTC
TRBD1 few TRBJ2-5 TRBV6-6 CASSYSGGPGTGRPEKTQYF TGTGCCAGCAGTTACTCGGGAGGCCCCGGGACAGGGCGCCCCGAGAAGACCCAGTACTTC
TRBD1 few TRBJ1-5 TRBV7-9 CASSSSGQGADQPQHF TGTGCCAGCAGCTCATCAGGACAGGGGGCAGATCAGCCCCAGCATTTT
- many TRBJ1-1 TRBV19 CASSIPGESEAFF TGTGCCAGTAGTATTCCAGGGGAGAGTGAAGCTTTCTTT
TRBD1 few TRBJ2-5 TRBV12-3/TRBV12-4 CASGPSGRGRETQYF TGTGCCAGCGGACCGTCGGGCAGGGGGCGAGAGACCCAGTACTTC
- - TRBJ2-7 TRBV20-1 CSVETSSSYEQYF TGCAGTGTGGAGACTTCTAGCTCCTACGAGCAGTACTTC
- few TRBJ2-1 TRBV20-1 CSAKDFEGDNEQFF TGCAGTGCGAAGGACTTCGAGGGGGACAATGAGCAGTTCTTC
TRBD2 - TRBJ2-1 TRBV19 CASNLGGTYNEQFF TGTGCCAGTAACTTGGGGGGGACCTACAATGAGCAGTTCTTC
TRBD2 few TRBJ2-5 TRBV4-3 CASSQGLAGGETQYF TGCGCCAGCAGCCAGGGTCTAGCGGGAGGTGAGACCCAGTACTTC
- - TRBJ2-1 TRBV6-2/TRBV6-3 CASSYPPVEQFF TGTGCCAGCAGTTACCCCCCCGTCGAGCAGTTCTTC
TRBD1 - TRBJ2-7 TRBV27 CASSLSPYRGEDEQYF TGTGCCAGCAGTTTGTCGCCTTACAGGGGAGAGGACGAGCAGTACTTC
- - TRBJ2-5 TRBV6-5 CASSAQVKETQYF TGTGCCAGCAGTGCCCAGGTGAAAGAGACCCAGTACTTC
- - TRBJ2-1 TRBV11-2 CASRNTQPNNEQFF TGTGCCAGCAGGAACACCCAACCGAACAATGAGCAGTTCTTC
- many TRBJ1-5 TRBV7-9 CASSQYDGQPQHF TGTGCCAGCAGCCAGTATGATGGTCAGCCCCAGCATTTT
TRBD2 few TRBJ2-7 TRBV4-1 CASSQEASGTYEQYF TGCGCCAGCAGCCAAGAGGCTAGCGGGACCTACGAGCAGTACTTC
- few TRBJ2-7 TRBV7-2 CASSLTTGSTYEQYF TGTGCCAGCAGCTTAACTACAGGGTCGACCTACGAGCAGTACTTC
TRBD1 - TRBJ1-4 TRBV7-2 CASSLARRGQVRHSTNEKLFF TGTGCCAGCAGCTTAGCCCGACGCGGACAGGTTCGACACTCAACTAATGAAAAACTGTTTTTT
- many TRBJ2-2 TRBV7-2 CASSPGLGELFF TGTGCCAGCAGCCCGGGGTTAGGGGAGCTGTTTTTT
TRBD2 - TRBJ2-1 TRBV7-8 CASSFGLAGPNEQFF TGTGCCAGCAGCTTTGGGCTAGCGGGACCCAATGAGCAGTTCTTC
- few TRBJ1-1 TRBV7-3 CASSPSQPNTEAFF TGTGCCAGCAGCCCCTCACAGCCAAACACTGAAGCTTTCTTT
- - TRBJ1-1 TRBV7-6 CASSPVGSTEAFF TGTGCCAGCAGCCCCGTGGGTAGCACTGAAGCTTTCTTT
- few TRBJ2-7 TRBV15 CATSRDASEQYF TGTGCCACCAGCAGAGATGCCAGCGAGCAGTACTTC
- - TRBJ1-5 TRBV7-9 CASKGPDNNQPQHF TGTGCCAGCAAGGGCCCCGACAACAATCAGCCCCAGCATTTT
TRBD1 - TRBJ2-1 TRBV7-2 CASSATGVWEQFF TGTGCCAGCAGCGCTACAGGGGTGTGGGAGCAGTTCTTC
- few TRBJ1-1 TRBV14 CASSQGRSDAEAFF TGTGCCAGCAGCCAGGGACGGTCTGACGCTGAAGCTTTCTTT
- - TRBJ1-5 TRBV6-2/TRBV6-3 CASRPRGSNQPQHF TGTGCCAGCAGGCCCCGAGGGAGCAATCAGCCCCAGCATTTT
TRBD1 few TRBJ1-1 TRBV4-1 CASSQDNRGTEAFF TGCGCCAGCAGCCAAGATAACAGGGGGACTGAAGCTTTCTTT
TRBD2 - TRBJ2-1 TRBV12-3/TRBV12-4 CASSFGLAGGNEQFF TGTGCCAGCAGTTTCGGACTAGCGGGGGGCAATGAGCAGTTCTTC
TRBD1 - TRBJ1-5 TRBV7-9 CASSFSTGGQPQHF TGTGCCAGCAGCTTCTCGACAGGGGGTCAGCCCCAGCATTTT
TRBD1 few TRBJ1-3 TRBV20-1 CSAVRTGARGNTIYF TGCAGTGCTGTCCGGACAGGGGCTCGAGGAAACACCATATATTTT
- - TRBJ1-2 TRBV6-2/TRBV6-3 CASSRLGQSGYGYTF TGTGCCAGCAGTCGCCTCGGACAATCGGGGTATGGCTACACCTTC
TRBD2 few TRBJ2-7 TRBV7-2 CASGLELAVNYEQYF TGTGCCAGCGGACTTGAACTAGCGGTAAACTACGAGCAGTACTTC
- - TRBJ1-2 TRBV18 CASSPEAGRNYGYTF TGTGCCAGCTCACCAGAGGCAGGGCGCAACTATGGCTACACCTTC